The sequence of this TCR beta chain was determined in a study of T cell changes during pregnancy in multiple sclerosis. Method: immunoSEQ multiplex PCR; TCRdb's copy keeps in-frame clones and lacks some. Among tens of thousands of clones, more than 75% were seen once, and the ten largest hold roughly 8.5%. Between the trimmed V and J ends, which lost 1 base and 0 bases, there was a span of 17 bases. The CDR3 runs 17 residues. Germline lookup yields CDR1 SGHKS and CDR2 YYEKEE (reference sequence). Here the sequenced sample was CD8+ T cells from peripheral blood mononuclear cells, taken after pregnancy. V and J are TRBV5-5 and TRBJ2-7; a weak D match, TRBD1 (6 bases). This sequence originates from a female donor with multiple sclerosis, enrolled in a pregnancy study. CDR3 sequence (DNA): TGTGCCAGCAGCTTGAAGGCAGGGGCTCGCTCCTCCTACGAGCAGTACTTC. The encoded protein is CASSLKAGARSSYEQYF.